The T cell receptor beta chain under discussion was sequenced for a study of shared clonotypes between healthy human individuals (dated by TCRdb to 2020 to 2022). Broadly, across the study: A few men and a couple of women, aged 18 to 49 years, made up the cohort. Per donor, three plates each were used for CD4 naive and CD4 memory, two for CD8 naive, and one for CD8 memory. To estimate repertoire size and how much clonotype sharing occurs between individuals, the study deeply sequenced the blood TCR repertoires of several healthy adults. To increase sequencing depth and limit assay-specific biases, TCR repertoire library preparation and sequencing were carried out by different laboratories using diverse techniques. Each donor's leukapheresis produced roughly between about 0.9 and 9.5 billion PBMCs.

The donors were healthy, HIV-negative adults who had no recently reported acute infections or vaccinations. Every donor was a Caucasian adult residing in Nashville, Tennessee, USA. CD4+ T cells were enriched through magnetic negative selection, after which naive cells were positively selected on CD45RA and the remaining negative fraction served as the memory subset. Blood was collected by leukapheresis, and PBMCs were isolated by Ficoll-Histopaque density gradient centrifugation and then cryopreserved in liquid nitrogen vapor phase. Purity and quantity of every magnetically sorted T cell population were checked by analytical flow cytometry. Each sorted fraction had its genomic DNA isolated and then quantified by UV absorbance on a Nanodrop 2000c. For this clone: The clone's antigen remains unknown. No much larger clonotype is one base removed from it; base qualities were not supplied.

Overall results and qualifications from the work: When a few donors were compared, the shared fraction of clonotypes was about 5% for naive CD4, 3.5% for naive CD8, roughly 2.3% for memory CD4, and 0.35% to 0.4% for memory CD8. Even with the large sequencing depth, rarefaction of the sorted-subset datasets indicated that sequencing was incomplete. Because the study included a small number of donors, the genetic and exposure-history diversity represented was limited. Sampling was restricted to blood, and TCR repertoires in tissue are likely to differ from TCR repertoires in blood. Compared with non-shared clonotypes, the clonotypes found in all four sorted-subset donors had higher generation probabilities. Pairwise subsampling led to the expectation that sequencing depth would affect the degree of clonotype sharing among donors. Estimated clonotype richness was generally larger for naive than for memory subsets.

TCR CDR3 regions were amplified from genomic DNA by multiplex PCR using the deep immunoSEQ assay. Extracted genomic DNA from each cell subset was distributed evenly across all wells of several immunoSEQ 96-well plates, and each plate was treated as a replicate. For sorted subsets, each replicate PCR was loaded with approximately 190 ng genomic DNA, equivalent to 30,000 or so T cell genomes. Purified libraries were quantified with a Qubit 3.0 fluorometer, sized on a Bioanalyzer 2100, and re-quantified with the KAPA Library Quantification kit. Every immunoSEQ 96-well plate was sequenced on a dedicated single-read 150-cycle Illumina NextSeq 550 flow cell. The authors processed their data as follows. Because only junctional sequences without quality scores were contained in the immunoSEQ output, filtering matching that applied to full-length reads could not be performed. Sequences were annotated with PyIR, a Python wrapper for IgBLAST v1.9, using IMGT germline references to assign V/J genes and CDR3. Reads were removed for weak V/J assignments (E-value above 1e-6), missing CDR3, stop codons, out-of-frame junctions, or ambiguous translated residues. V3J clonotypes were defined by identical inferred V gene, J gene, and CDR3 amino acid sequence. Percentage overlap between repertoires was computed as shared unique clonotypes divided by the size of the smaller repertoire. RTK rarefaction, the Chao1 estimator, and Recon v2.1 estimates of unobserved clonotypes were used to assess repertoire richness. For all TCRbeta clonotypes obtained by the gDNA method from a handful of donors, generation probabilities were computed with OLGA. TCRdb stores this immuneACCESS table with in-frame sequences only. Part of the clones is absent; in the studies checked, under half of the shortfall reflects unresolved V genes, and no reason is known for the rest. The DNA was the basis for D and trimming; V, J and clone size are from that table. This sample lists some 2.4 million clones; 80% to 95% were detected once. The ten largest account for roughly 0.36% of the sample.

CDR1 and CDR2 are read off the germline V gene as SGHRS and YFSETQ. The junction shows trimming of 3 bases on V and 2 bases on J, and the gene matches do not reach 6 bases of it. The CDR3 numbers 16 residues from cysteine through phenylalanine. CDR3 DNA is the only sequence kept; it has 48 bases, read in frame from the first base. Sequencing was performed on naive CD4+ T cells from PBMCs. The sample's cell subset or site label, decoded: CD45RA+ positively selected. Recombination joined TRBV5-1 with TRBJ2-2, and 8 junction bases match TRBD2. This receptor was obtained from a man aged 18 to 35 in good health. Some clones in this sample may be carry-over from other donors' samples. The nucleotide sequence is given as TGCGCCAGCAGCTCCGCGGGAGGAGGAAACACCGGGGAGCTGTTTTTT. This is translated as CASSSAGGGNTGELFF.